Listed here are 28 T cell receptor beta chains from one sample, sequenced in a study of OX40 agonist ivuxolimab in advanced cancers. TCRdb's copy holds only in-frame clones and misses some; the assay was immunoSEQ multiplex PCR. The sample contains about 94,000 clones, around 87% of which appear only once. This sample comprised CD4+ or CD8+ T cells sorted from blood, obtained in a trial of the OX40 agonist ivuxolimab. The source of these receptors is an adult with an advanced solid tumor such as melanoma, head and neck, liver or kidney cancer.

V and J are TRBV5-1 and TRBJ1-1; the D gene is possibly TRBD1 (6 bases). V was pared by 4 bases and J by 5 bases, with 15 bases between. This CDR3 is 14 amino acids long. Looked up from germline, CDR1 is SGHRS and CDR2 is YFSETQ. CDR3 sequence (DNA): TGCGCCAGCAGCGTGACGGCAGGGGTAACTGAAGCTTTCTTT. This sequence encodes CASSVTAGVTEAFF.

This chain links TRBV28 with TRBJ2-7; 7 nucleotides line up with TRBD1. The V segment lost 7 bases and the J segment 3 bases; nucleotides outside the gene matches: 3. The CDR3 is made up of 12 amino acids. Germline V lookup: CDR1 MDHEN, CDR2 SYDVKM. The CDR3 reads CASTGTDYEQYF. Written as DNA, the CDR3 is TGTGCCAGCACCGGGACAGACTACGAGCAGTACTTC.

This clone was counted only a few times. V and J are TRBV4-2 and TRBJ2-7; maybe TRBD2 (6 bases). The CDR3 is 14 residues long. The V and J ends lost 6 bases and 6 bases respectively, with 18 bases between them. In germline, CDR1 is LGHNA, CDR2 YNFKEQ. CDR3 sequence: CASRLISPGGEQYF. The CDR3 nucleotides are TGTGCCAGCAGACTCATAAGCCCCGGGGGCGAGCAGTACTTC.

The genes are TRBV6-6 and TRBJ1-5; 8 bases are shared with TRBD1. CDR1 and CDR2 (germline): MNHNY, SVGAGI (reference sequence). J was trimmed by 4 bases and V by 6 bases; bases with no gene match: 5. The CDR3 runs 14 residues. CDR3 DNA: TGTGCCAGCAGGCCACAGGGGGTTAATCAGCCCCAGCATTTT. It encodes CASRPQGVNQPQHF.

V and J are TRBV9 and TRBJ2-1, with 11 bases that match TRBD2. J lost 4 bases, V lost 4 bases, and 4 bases had no gene match. CDR3 length: 15 residues. From germline, CDR1 is SGDLS and CDR2 YYNGEE. The CDR3 sequence: CASSKTSGGYNEQFF. CDR3 nucleotides: TGTGCCAGCAGCAAAACTAGCGGGGGTTACAATGAGCAGTTCTTC.

The chain's CDR3 is CASSLVESPLHF. The DNA of the CDR3 is TGTGCCAGCAGCTTGGTTGAATCACCCCTCCACTTT. This chain connects TRBV5-8 to TRBJ1-6; D uncertain. The CDR3 length is 12 residues. V was shortened by 0 bases and J by 10 bases, with 5 bases between the two germline ends. Germline-derived CDR1 and CDR2 are SGHTS and YDEGEE.

The chain is built from TRBV7-3 and TRBJ2-1; 8 bases agree with TRBD1. The CDR3 contains 20 residues. V lost 4 bases to trimming and J lost 6 bases; unmatched junction nucleotides: 23. Germline V gives CDR1 SGHTA, CDR2 FQGTGA. CDR3 sequence (DNA): TGTGCCAGCAGCTCCCTCCACACCGGACAGGGACGACCTAGTTCCAATGAGCAGTTCTTC. It is translated as CASSSLHTGQGRPSSNEQFF. The full variable domain, in which reference TRBV7-3 and TRBJ2-1 provide the parts outside the CDR3, is GAGVSQTPSNKVTEKGKYVELRCDPISGHTALYWYRQSLGQGPEFLIYFQGTGAADDSGLPNDRFFAVRPEGSVSTLKIQRTERGDSAVYLCASSSLHTGQGRPSSNEQFFGPGTRLTVL.

The DNA of the CDR3 is TGTGCCAGCAGTCGGGACAGTTCTTTTGGCACCATATATTTT. Translated, it gives CASSRDSSFGTIYF. The gene calls are TRBV5-5 and TRBJ1-3, with 7 bases matching TRBD1. The junction had 11 bases not matched to a gene; V was cut back by 5 bases and J by 9 bases. The germline V gene encodes CDR1 SGHKS and CDR2 YYEKEE (reference sequence). This CDR3 is built from 14 residues.

The chain is built from TRBV5-1 and TRBJ1-3, with D uncertain. Trimming left V 7 bases short and J 0 bases short, with 8 bases between. The length of the CDR3 is 13 residues. CDR1 and CDR2 from the germline V gene are SGHRS and YFSETQ. The CDR3 is CASAPRSGNTIYF. Written as DNA, the CDR3 is TGCGCCAGCGCTCCACGCTCTGGAAACACCATATATTTT.

The chain is built from TRBV5-4 and TRBJ2-3, with 8 bases matching TRBD2. Germline CDR1 is SGHNT and CDR2 is YYREEE (reference sequence). The J segment lost 6 bases and the V segment lost 5 bases, leaving 14 bases of the junction unmatched. CDR3 length: 16 residues. In DNA form, the CDR3 reads TGTGCCAGCAGACCGAGACCGGGACTAGAAGGGGATACGCAGTATTTT. It translates to CASRPRPGLEGDTQYF.

The chain recombines TRBV6-5 with TRBJ2-5; D uncertain. This CDR3 contains 10 residues. Trimming cost V 5 bases and J 4 bases, with 2 bases left between them. Germline-derived CDR1 and CDR2 are MNHEY and SVGAGI. The CDR3 region has the DNA TGTGCCAGCAGTATAGAGACCCAGTACTTC. Protein sequence: CASSIETQYF.

This chain joins TRBV14 and TRBJ2-2; D is unclear. Trimming shortened V by 3 bases and J by 5 bases, and 13 bases separated the two germline ends. Germline V gene data show CDR1 as SGHDN and CDR2 as FVKESK. The CDR3 is made up of 15 amino acids. CDR3 sequence reads: CASSQYRGVTGELFF. In DNA form, the CDR3 reads TGTGCCAGCAGCCAGTATCGTGGTGTGACCGGGGAGCTGTTTTTT.

This chain joins TRBV27 and TRBJ1-1; weak D call: TRBD1 (5 bases). The germline V and J ends were trimmed by 5 bases and 1 base, with 11 bases remaining between them. The CDR3 spans 14 residues. Germline assignment: CDR1 MNHEY and CDR2 SMNVEV (reference sequence). Here the CDR3 DNA reads TGTGCCAGCAGTGGGGGGACGTGGAACACTGAAGCTTTCTTT. Its protein product is CASSGGTWNTEAFF.

This chain uses TRBV6-6 with TRBJ1-4, with D maybe TRBD1 (5 bases). Trimming cost V 0 bases and J 4 bases, with 12 bases left between them. The CDR3 has 16 amino acids. CDR1 MNHNY and CDR2 SVGAGI come from the germline V gene (reference sequence). CDR3 amino acids: CASSYSRQGVNEKLFF. In DNA, the CDR3 is TGTGCCAGCAGTTACTCGAGGCAGGGTGTTAATGAAAAACTGTTTTTT.

The V gene is TRBV19, the J gene TRBJ1-4; D is uncertain. Trimming pared 4 bases from V and 3 bases from J, leaving 6 bases between. Germline CDR1 reads LNHDA; CDR2 reads SQIVND (reference sequence). The CDR3 has 13 residues. CDR3 in DNA: TGTGCCAGTAGTAACGGGGCTAATGAAAAACTGTTTTTT. Amino acid sequence: CASSNGANEKLFF.

This chain uses TRBV10-3 with TRBJ1-1, with 7 positions matching TRBD1. The CDR3 runs 15 residues. Germline loops: CDR1 ENHRY, CDR2 SYGVKD. V was pared by 2 bases and J by 1 base, with 4 bases of the junction left unmatched. The CDR3 reads CAISEGAGGNTEAFF. The CDR3 coding sequence is TGTGCCATCAGTGAGGGGGCAGGGGGGAACACTGAAGCTTTCTTT.

The CDR3 DNA is TGTGCCAGCAGTGATGGCGGGGGGTCGAACACCGGGGAGCTGTTTTTT. This gives the protein CASSDGGGSNTGELFF. The rearrangement uses TRBV2 and TRBJ2-2; 8 bases match TRBD2. In germline, CDR1 is SNHLY, CDR2 FYNNEI. This CDR3 contains 16 residues. The ends lost 3 bases at V and 0 bases at J; junction bases unmatched: 3.

The table lists this clone with a count of one. The gene calls are TRBV11-2 and TRBJ1-2, with TRBD1 matching over 10 bases. CDR1 and CDR2 (germline): SGHAT, FQNNGV. The CDR3 spans 14 residues. V trimming: 5 bases; J trimming: 4 bases; junction bases outside the gene matches: 4. CDR3 DNA: TGTGCCAGCAGCGTGGACAGGGGGACCTATGGCTACACCTTC. Amino acids: CASSVDRGTYGYTF.

This rearrangement joins TRBV7-3 to TRBJ2-1; 10 nucleotides line up with TRBD2. V lost 3 bases, J lost 4 bases, and 6 bases stayed unmatched. The germline CDR1 and CDR2 sequences are SGHTA and FQGTGA. The CDR3 totals 16 residues. CDR3 residues: CASSFRSGGLYNEQFF. The CDR3 region has the DNA TGTGCCAGCAGCTTCCGTAGCGGGGGGCTTTACAATGAGCAGTTCTTC.

The chain combines TRBV5-1 with TRBJ1-1, with 10 bases that match TRBD1. Germline assignment: CDR1 SGHRS and CDR2 YFSETQ. CDR3 size: 15 residues. Losses at the gene ends were 0 bases for V and 3 bases for J; bases not matched to a gene: 2. For the CDR3, the DNA is TGCGCCAGCAGCTTGGCCGGGACAGGGGACACTGAAGCTTTCTTT. Amino acid sequence: CASSLAGTGDTEAFF.

The chain recombines TRBV15 with TRBJ1-6; 8 bases are shared with TRBD1. The V gene's germline CDR1 is LNHNV and CDR2 YYDKDF (reference sequence). J gave up 10 bases and V 0 bases, and 2 bases lay outside the gene matches. The CDR3 is 14 amino acids. In nucleotides, the CDR3 is TGTGCCACCAGCAGAGACAGGGGGCAATCACCCCTCCACTTT. Amino acid sequence: CATSRDRGQSPLHF. Supplemented by reference TRBV15 and TRBJ1-6, the full variable domain reads DAMVIQNPRYQVTQFGKPVTLSCSQTLNHNVMYWYQQKSSQAPKLLFHYYDKDFNNEADTPDNFQSRRPNTSFCFLDIRSPGLGDTAMYLCATSRDRGQSPLHFGNGTRLTVT.

The chain combines TRBV18 with TRBJ1-1; the match to TRBD1 covers 7 bases. This CDR3 is built from 16 residues. V was clipped by 1 base and J by 4 bases; unmatched bases: 9. CDR1 is KGHSH and CDR2 is LQKENI in the germline V gene. CDR3 amino acids: CASSPRQGEEVTEAFF. The CDR3 DNA reads as TGTGCCAGCTCACCACGGCAGGGGGAAGAGGTCACTGAAGCTTTCTTT.

In this sample, this clone turned up once. This rearrangement joins TRBV9 to TRBJ2-5; D unresolved. V lost 0 bases to trimming and J lost 2 bases, with 17 bases between them. This CDR3 is built from 17 residues. Germline-derived CDR1 and CDR2 are SGDLS and YYNGEE. In nucleotides, the CDR3 is TGTGCCAGCAGCGTAGTACGGAGAGACGACCTGCAAGAGACCCAGTACTTC. Translated: CASSVVRRDDLQETQYF. Together with reference TRBV9 and TRBJ2-5, the CDR3 gives the full variable domain: DSGVTQTPKHLITATGQRVTLRCSPRSGDLSVYWYQQSLDQGLQFLIQYYNGEERAKGNILERFSAQQFPDLHSELNLSSLELGDSALYFCASSVVRRDDLQETQYFGPGTRLLVL.

The chain is built from TRBV11-2 and TRBJ1-6; no firm D call. CDR1 and CDR2 from the germline V gene are SGHAT and FQNNGV. The CDR3 is 15 residues long. V was cut by 4 bases and J by 6 bases, with 13 bases left in between. The CDR3 loop reads CASSSIGRGNSPLHF. The CDR3 DNA reads TGTGCCAGCAGCTCAATCGGACGGGGTAATTCACCCCTCCACTTT.

This chain links TRBV4-1 with TRBJ2-1; 7 nucleotides line up with TRBD1. This CDR3 region has 15 residues. The germline V gene has CDR1 MGHRA and CDR2 YSYEKL. V lost 2 bases to trimming and J lost 6 bases; unmatched junction nucleotides: 7. CDR3 bases: TGCGCCAGCAGCCAACACCCGGACAGGCGCAATGAGCAGTTCTTC. This codes for CASSQHPDRRNEQFF.

V gene TRBV6-5 combines with J gene TRBJ1-2, with unresolved D. V was trimmed by 0 bases and J by 3 bases, leaving 8 bases between them. The CDR3 is made up of 14 amino acids. Germline-derived CDR1 and CDR2 are MNHEY and SVGAGI. Written as DNA, the CDR3 is TGTGCCAGCAGTTACTCGACCTCGGACTATGGCTACACCTTC. Translating gives CASSYSTSDYGYTF.

This sequence joins TRBV4-3 and TRBJ2-4; 9 bases are shared with TRBD1. Germline loops: CDR1 LGHNA, CDR2 YSLEER. The V and J ends lost 1 base and 6 bases, in that order; junction bases with no gene match: 1. The CDR3 spans 14 residues. Here the CDR3 DNA reads TGCGCCAGCAGCCAAGGACAGGGGGGAAACATTCAGTACTTC. This encodes CASSQGQGGNIQYF.

The chain has TRBV7-8 and TRBJ2-7; 10 bases match TRBD2. Germline values: CDR1 SGHVS, CDR2 FQNEAQ. V was pared by 5 bases and J by 6 bases, with 16 bases of the junction left unmatched. The CDR3 extends over 17 amino acids. CDR3 loop: CASSRTSSGGPPGEQYF. In DNA form, the CDR3 reads TGTGCCAGCAGCCGTACGTCTAGCGGGGGACCCCCCGGCGAGCAGTACTTC. Looking up the rest from reference TRBV7-8 and TRBJ2-7 gives the full variable domain: GAGVSQSPRYKVAKRGQDVALRCDPISGHVSLFWYQQALGQGPEFLTYFQNEAQLDKSGLPSDRFFAERPEGSVSTLKIQRTQQEDSAVYLCASSRTSSGGPPGEQYFGPGTRLTVT.